These 31 T cell receptor beta chains share one sample of origin, sequenced in a study of cytomegalovirus exposure and HLA in healthy donors. The protocol was immunoSEQ multiplex PCR, while the TCRdb copy is restricted to in-frame clones and leaves out a portion. The sample includes more than 35,000 clones, 90% to 95% of them seen just once. The sequenced sample consisted of PBMCs. The receptors shown here come from a man aged 18 to 29 in good health and CMV-seronegative.

The rearrangement uses TRBV6-4 and TRBJ2-2; 10 bases match TRBD1. CDR1 MRHNA and CDR2 SNTAGT come from the germline V gene. The trim removed 9 bases at V and 4 bases at J, leaving 2 bases unmatched. This CDR3 spans 13 amino acids. The CDR3 nucleotides read TGTGCCAGTGGGACAGGGGCCACCGGGGAGCTGTTTTTT. Translation: CASGTGATGELFF.

J is TRBJ1-4 and V is TRBV23-1, with TRBD1 matching 8 bases. TRBV23-1 is annotated as an ORF whose role is uncertain. CDR3 size: 19 residues. Germline trimming cut 0 bases from V and 6 bases from J; bases unmatched to any gene: 15. The CDR3 sequence is CASSQSRTGWAELDEKLFF. The CDR3 DNA reads TGCGCCAGCAGTCAATCCCGGACAGGGTGGGCCGAGTTAGATGAAAAACTGTTTTTT.

The chain carries TRBV10-3 and TRBJ2-7, with TRBD1 matching over 9 bases. Per germline, CDR1 ENHRY and CDR2 SYGVKD. The J segment lost 6 bases and the V segment lost 4 bases, leaving 7 bases of the junction unmatched. This CDR3 is built from 14 residues. The CDR3 bases are TGTGCCATCAGTGTCCCGGGACAGGGATCCGAGCAGTACTTC. Translation: CAISVPGQGSEQYF.

V gene TRBV15 combines with J gene TRBJ1-1; the D gene is possibly TRBD1 (6 bases). V lost 0 bases and J lost 6, with 14 bases in between. CDR3 length: 15 amino acids. Germline CDR1 LNHNV, CDR2 YYDKDF (reference sequence). CDR3 DNA sequence: TGTGCCACCAGCAGAGATCGGGGGGGCAGGGCTGAAGCTTTCTTT. Translation: CATSRDRGGRAEAFF.

CDR3 nucleotides: TGCGCCAGCAGCCATGGTGGGAGTACAGACGAGCAGTACTTC. It encodes CASSHGGSTDEQYF. The V and J genes are TRBV4-1 and TRBJ2-7, with D perhaps TRBD2 (5 bases). Trimming took off 3 bases at V and 5 bases at J, with 14 bases between the two ends. The CDR3 spans 14 residues. Germline CDR1 MGHRA, CDR2 YSYEKL.

V gene TRBV10-3 combines with J gene TRBJ2-7; no clear D. The V and J ends lost 3 bases and 10 bases respectively, with 13 bases between them. CDR3 length equals 12 residues. Germline V CDR1 and CDR2: ENHRY, SYGVKD. The CDR3 is CAISDQVLDQYF. The CDR3 nucleotides are TGTGCCATCAGTGATCAGGTTTTGGATCAGTACTTC.

The chain recombines TRBV19 with TRBJ1-2, with D possibly TRBD1 on 6 matching bases. This CDR3 spans 14 amino acids. Germline lookup yields CDR1 LNHDA and CDR2 SQIVND (reference sequence). With 5 bases removed from V and 4 bases from J, the gap between germline ends came to 14 bases. Here the CDR3 reads CASSRDIRSYGYTF. The DNA for the CDR3 is TGTGCCAGTAGTCGGGACATCAGAAGCTATGGCTACACCTTC.

A few counts support this clone. The V gene is TRBV7-2, the J gene TRBJ1-1; D may be TRBD1 (5 bases). Germline V lookup: CDR1 SGHTA, CDR2 FQGNSA. This CDR3 comprises 13 residues. With 3 bases removed from V and 6 bases from J, the gap between germline ends came to 11 bases. DNA for the CDR3: TGTGCCAGCAGCTTTCCCCAGGGCCCTGAAGCTTTCTTT. Encoded protein: CASSFPQGPEAFF.

The chain is built from TRBV2 and TRBJ2-2; D possibly corresponds to TRBD2 (6 bases). This CDR3 has 15 amino acids. V gave up 6 bases and J gave up 5 bases, with 16 bases separating them. CDR1 is SNHLY, CDR2 FYNNEI, per germline. The CDR3: CASRTLRERTGELFF. CDR3 nucleotide sequence: TGTGCCAGCAGGACCCTACGGGAGCGTACCGGGGAGCTGTTTTTT.

This chain joins TRBV14 and TRBJ2-7; no firm D call. This CDR3 is 14 amino acids long. Germline V lookup: CDR1 SGHDN, CDR2 FVKESK. Trimming left V 3 bases short and J 4 bases short, with 13 bases between. CDR3 sequence: CASSHLKNSYEQYF. The CDR3 bases are TGTGCCAGCAGCCACTTAAAGAATAGTTACGAGCAGTACTTC.

This chain joins TRBV10-3 and TRBJ1-2; TRBD1 aligns across 8 bases. Germline assignment: CDR1 ENHRY and CDR2 SYGVKD. This CDR3 is built from 13 residues. Trimming removed 11 bases from V and 4 bases from J; junction bases left unmatched: 9. The CDR3 region has the DNA TGTGCCTCCAGACGGGGGACAGGCTATGGCTACACCTTC. Its translation is CASRRGTGYGYTF.

This chain joins TRBV9 and TRBJ2-5, with 10 positions matching TRBD1. With 0 bases clipped from V and 5 bases from J, the junction kept 13 bases outside the gene matches. This CDR3 is built from 18 residues. Germline-derived CDR1 and CDR2 are SGDLS and YYNGEE. The CDR3 DNA follows: TGTGCCAGCAGCGTAGGATCGCGGGGACAGGGGTTATGGGAGACCCAGTACTTC. It translates to CASSVGSRGQGLWETQYF.

CDR3 sequence (DNA): TGTGCCAGCAGTGAGAGAACAGGGTCTAATTCACCCCTCCACTTT. Translated, it gives CASSERTGSNSPLHF. The chain joins TRBV6-1 to TRBJ1-6; D is possibly TRBD1 (6 bases). The V end lost 3 bases, the J end lost 6 bases, and 12 bases lay between the germline ends. The germline V gene has CDR1 MNHNS and CDR2 SASEGT. The CDR3 consists of 15 residues.

The gene calls are TRBV6-6 and TRBJ2-1; 10 nucleotides match TRBD2. Germline V gene sequence: CDR1 MNHNY, CDR2 SVGAGI (reference sequence). This CDR3 is built from 15 residues. The trim removed 5 bases at V and 8 bases at J, leaving 9 bases unmatched. CDR3 in DNA: TGTGCCAGCAGTGCCCAGAGCGGGAGGGGCGATGAGCAGTTCTTC. It is translated as CASSAQSGRGDEQFF.

The rearrangement links TRBV18 to TRBJ2-7; tentatively, D is TRBD1 (6 bases). The CDR3 consists of 14 residues. With 4 bases removed from V and 2 bases from J, the gap between germline ends came to 12 bases. Looked up from germline, CDR1 is KGHSH and CDR2 is LQKENI. The CDR3 sequence: CASSRWDNPYEQYF. The CDR3 bases are TGTGCCAGCTCACGCTGGGACAATCCCTACGAGCAGTACTTC.

This clone has a handful of counts. The chain combines TRBV9 with TRBJ2-1; maybe TRBD1 (6 bases). The germline V and J ends were trimmed by 6 bases and 7 bases, with 20 bases remaining between them. The CDR3 is 15 residues long. Germline CDR1 SGDLS, CDR2 YYNGEE. The CDR3 nucleotides read TGTGCCAGCAACCCTCTAGGGGGTTCTGGGAATGAGCAGTTCTTC. Its protein product is CASNPLGGSGNEQFF. Combining the CDR3 with reference TRBV9 and TRBJ2-1 gives the whole variable domain DSGVTQTPKHLITATGQRVTLRCSPRSGDLSVYWYQQSLDQGLQFLIQYYNGEERAKGNILERFSAQQFPDLHSELNLSSLELGDSALYFCASNPLGGSGNEQFFGPGTRLTVL.

CDR3 protein: CASSLSSGSSGNTIYF. The DNA for the CDR3 is TGTGCCAGCAGCTTAAGTTCCGGGTCTTCCGGAAACACCATATATTTT. This chain links TRBV7-6 with TRBJ1-3; D unclear. Trimming shortened V by 2 bases and J by 4 bases, and 15 bases separated the two germline ends. CDR1 is SGHVS and CDR2 is FNYEAQ in the germline V gene. The CDR3 is 16 amino acids.

The rearrangement joins TRBV19 to TRBJ2-2, with D perhaps TRBD1 (6 bases). Trimming took 4 bases from V and 2 from J, leaving 11 bases between them. The CDR3 totals 15 residues. Germline CDR1 is LNHDA and CDR2 is SQIVND (reference sequence). The CDR3 DNA sequence: TGTGCCAGTAGTACGACAGGTTATAACACCGGGGAGCTGTTTTTT. This translates into CASSTTGYNTGELFF.

The J gene is TRBJ2-7, the V gene TRBV6-1; 7 bases agree with TRBD2. This CDR3 is 11 amino acids long. Per the germline V gene, CDR1 is MNHNS and CDR2 is SASEGT. V lost 10 bases, J lost 3 bases, and 3 bases stayed unmatched. CDR3: CATQRGYEQYF. Here the CDR3 DNA reads TGTGCCACCCAGCGGGGCTACGAGCAGTACTTC.

V and J are TRBV13 and TRBJ2-1; D possibly corresponds to TRBD2 (6 bases). The CDR3 runs 13 residues. Germline V gives CDR1 PRHDT, CDR2 FYEKMQ (reference sequence). Trimming shortened V by 0 bases and J by 10 bases, and 10 bases separated the two germline ends. Here the CDR3 DNA reads TGTGCCAGCAGCTTAGGAACGGCGGGGGAGCAGTTCTTC. This encodes CASSLGTAGEQFF.

This chain joins TRBV7-8 and TRBJ2-2; D is perhaps TRBD1 (5 bases). There are 15 residues in the CDR3. V was trimmed by 5 bases and J by 3 bases, leaving 13 bases between them. Germline values: CDR1 SGHVS, CDR2 FQNEAQ. The CDR3 sequence: CASSRDDRYTGELFF. CDR3 nucleotide sequence: TGTGCCAGCAGCCGAGATGACAGATACACCGGGGAGCTGTTTTTT.

The chain couples TRBV7-9 to TRBJ2-3; D perhaps matches TRBD1 (5 bases). The CDR3 is made up of 14 amino acids. Germline V gives CDR1 SEHNR, CDR2 FQNEAQ (reference sequence). Trimming pared 5 bases from V and 1 base from J, leaving 10 bases between. CDR3 sequence reads: CASSLSRGTDTQYF. The CDR3 DNA reads as TGTGCCAGCAGCCTCAGCAGGGGCACAGATACGCAGTATTTT.

The chain combines TRBV19 with TRBJ1-2; 9 bases align to TRBD1. CDR3 length equals 14 residues. Germline assignment: CDR1 LNHDA and CDR2 SQIVND (reference sequence). V was pared by 5 bases and J by 8 bases, with 9 bases of the junction left unmatched. CDR3 loop: CASSSGTGLRGYTF. In nucleotides, the CDR3 is TGTGCCAGTAGTTCCGGGACAGGGCTGAGGGGCTACACCTTC.

This chain links TRBV6-6 with TRBJ1-1; D may be TRBD1 (5 bases). CDR1 is MNHNY, CDR2 SVGAGI, per germline (reference sequence). V gave up 5 bases and J gave up 7 bases, with 14 bases separating them. The CDR3 extends over 13 amino acids. The CDR3 sequence is CASSPSQENEAFF. Here the CDR3 DNA reads TGTGCCAGCAGTCCCTCACAGGAGAATGAAGCTTTCTTT.

This sequence joins TRBV11-2 and TRBJ2-3, with D perhaps matching TRBD2 (7 bases). V was shortened by 1 base and J by 4 bases, with 12 bases between the two germline ends. This CDR3 contains 15 residues. Germline values: CDR1 SGHAT, CDR2 FQNNGV. The CDR3 bases are TGTGCCAGCAGCTTAGTAAGGGGGGGCCCAGATACGCAGTATTTT. Residues: CASSLVRGGPDTQYF.

CDR3 nucleotide sequence: TGCGCCAGCAGCTTGTTAAGCGGGAGGGCCCATGAGCAGTTCTTC. Protein: CASSLLSGRAHEQFF. The chain employs TRBV5-1 and TRBJ2-1; TRBD2 agrees at 10 bases. V lost 1 base and J lost 8; bases outside the gene matches: 6. There are 15 residues in the CDR3. CDR1 and CDR2 (germline): SGHRS, YFSETQ.

The chain has TRBV19 and TRBJ1-6, with D possibly matching TRBD1 (6 bases). The V gene lost 1 base and the J gene lost 8 bases, with 15 bases spanning the gap. Germline lookup yields CDR1 LNHDA and CDR2 SQIVND (reference sequence). The CDR3 is 16 residues long. For the CDR3, the DNA is TGTGCCAGTAGTATAGCCGACAGGACGTACGATTCACCCCTCCACTTT. Amino acid sequence: CASSIADRTYDSPLHF.

The chain has TRBV25-1 and TRBJ2-2; 9 bases align to TRBD1. Trimming took 1 base from V and 1 from J; bases not matched to a gene: 1. Germline CDR1 MGHDK, CDR2 SYGVNS. The CDR3 spans 16 residues. Written as DNA, the CDR3 is TGTGCCAGCAGTGAATGGGGACAGGGGAACACCGGGGAGCTGTTTTTT. Protein sequence: CASSEWGQGNTGELFF.

The chain recombines TRBV6-5 with TRBJ2-2; 7 bases match TRBD2. CDR1 MNHEY and CDR2 SVGAGI come from the germline V gene. This CDR3 has 14 residues. V shed 7 bases and J 10 bases; nucleotides not matched to a gene: 12. CDR3 nucleotide sequence: TGTGCCAGCAAGAGCGGGGCGACGGATTTGGAGCTGTTTTTT. Residues: CASKSGATDLELFF.

This clone was seen a single time. The chain carries TRBV28 and TRBJ2-3; 10 positions match TRBD2. Germline V gene lookup returns CDR1 MDHEN and CDR2 SYDVKM. This CDR3 has 16 amino acids. The J segment lost 2 bases and the V segment lost 4 bases, leaving 6 bases of the junction unmatched. CDR3 protein: CASSSPAGGFTDTQYF. CDR3 in DNA: TGTGCCAGCAGTTCTCCAGCGGGAGGGTTCACAGATACGCAGTATTTT. Variable domain in full (rest from reference TRBV28 and TRBJ2-3): DVKVTQSSRYLVKRTGEKVFLECVQDMDHENMFWYRQDPGLGLRLIYFSYDVKMKEKGDIPEGYSVSREKKERFSLILESASTNQTSMYLCASSSPAGGFTDTQYFGPGTRLTVL.

This clone was detected once. The rearrangement joins TRBV29-1 to TRBJ2-3; TRBD2 matches 10 bases. J gave up 2 bases and V 4 bases, and 3 bases lay outside the gene matches. The CDR3 has 14 residues. CDR1 and CDR2 (germline): SQVTM, ANQGSEA. CDR3 in DNA: TGCAGCGTTGCCGGACTAGCGGCCACAGATACGCAGTATTTT. Encoded protein: CSVAGLAATDTQYF.